This record looks at one T cell receptor beta chain sequence and its context. Sequenced by immunoSEQ multiplex PCR; TCRdb stores in-frame clones only, minus some. The sample holds 50,000 to 60,000 clones, 83% seen once. The length of the CDR3 is 14 residues. Germline lookup yields CDR1 SEHNR and CDR2 FQNEAQ (reference sequence). Trimming shortened V by 1 base and J by 6 bases, and 11 bases separated the two germline ends. This entry belongs to a study of blood T cell repertoires in COVID-19. Specimen: peripheral blood. V is TRBV7-9 and J is TRBJ2-3; TRBD2 might be the D (5 bases). This receptor was identified in a man in his forties or fifties with acute or convalescent COVID-19. DNA of the CDR3: TGTGCCAGCAGCTTAGTGTGGGAGATGGATACGCAGTATTTT. As protein: CASSLVWEMDTQYF.